This section outlines one T cell receptor beta chain sequence together with its context. The V and J ends lost 6 bases and 5 bases respectively, with 17 bases between them. This CDR3 is 14 amino acids long. The germline V gene encodes CDR1 SGHVS and CDR2 FQNEAQ. Roughly 0.45 to 1 ug RNA was reverse transcribed with random hexamers. One entry per CDR3 protein, called by TCRdb with MiXCR from the immunoSEQ multiplex PCR reads. The table includes 80,000 to 90,000 distinct CDR3 sequences, approximately 95% detected once. The data were obtained in a study of CD8 T cells in Susac syndrome. This chain joins TRBV7-8 and TRBJ2-7; no firm D call. The sequenced material came from CD8+ T cells from PBMCs. The clonotype comes from a human donor with Susac syndrome. CDR3 region: CASSSPTGGDEQYF. As DNA, the CDR3 is TGTGCCAGCAGTAGCCCCACGGGCGGCGACGAGCAGTACTTC.